Listed below are T cell receptor beta chains from one sample, sequenced in a study of T cells in Graves' hyperthyroidism and ophthalmopathy. TCRdb redid the calling of the multiplex PCR reads with MiXCR, one entry per CDR3 protein. The profile shows about 570,000 distinct CDR3 sequences, about 45% of them singletons. The sequencing sample was made of peripheral blood or thyroid tissue (not recorded which). These receptor sequences come from an adult woman with Graves' disease, either hyperthyroidism or ophthalmopathy (not recorded which). Both conserved end residues are part of each CDR3. Fields, in order: V gene, clone size, D gene, J gene, CDR3 DNA, CDR3 protein. A D gene is named only where the DNA matches it firmly. Rows may omit the clone size; those that give it use once, few, many or a size class.

v_call: TRBV20-1
clone_size: NA
d_call: TRBD1
j_call: TRBJ1-1
cdr3_nt: TGCAGTGCACACAGGGGGCCGGATGAAGCTTTCTTT
cdr3_aa: CSAHRGPDEAFF

v_call: TRBV19
clone_size: many
d_call: TRBD1
j_call: TRBJ1-1
cdr3_nt: TGTGCCAGTAGTATACGGCCCACGACAGGGGGGAACACTGAAGCTTTCTTT
cdr3_aa: CASSIRPTTGGNTEAFF

v_call: TRBV9
clone_size: many
d_call: NA
j_call: TRBJ2-7
cdr3_nt: TGTGCCAGCAGCGTAGGGTCAGGGCACTACGAGCAGTACTTC
cdr3_aa: CASSVGSGHYEQYF

v_call: TRBV2
clone_size: many
d_call: TRBD2
j_call: TRBJ2-5
cdr3_nt: TGTGCCAGCAGTATGACTAGCGGGACTTATTGGGGAGAGACCCAGTACTTC
cdr3_aa: CASSMTSGTYWGETQYF

v_call: TRBV19
clone_size: NA
d_call: TRBD1
j_call: TRBJ1-1
cdr3_nt: TGTGCCAGTAGTATGAGGGCAGGGGGAGCTTTCTTT
cdr3_aa: CASSMRAGGAFF

v_call: TRBV10-3
clone_size: few
d_call: TRBD1
j_call: TRBJ2-5
cdr3_nt: TGTGCCATCAGTGCGGAACAGGGGAGCAATCAGCCCCAGTACTTC
cdr3_aa: CAISAEQGSNQPQYF

v_call: TRBV5-5
clone_size: many
d_call: NA
j_call: TRBJ1-1
cdr3_nt: TGTGCCAGCAGCTTGGGCCACCGTGAAGCTTTCTTT
cdr3_aa: CASSLGHREAFF

v_call: TRBV20-1
clone_size: many
d_call: NA
j_call: TRBJ1-6
cdr3_nt: TGCAGTGCTATCCCGTTGCTGCGGGCTTATAATTCACCCCTCCACTTT
cdr3_aa: CSAIPLLRAYNSPLHF

v_call: TRBV7-9
clone_size: many
d_call: NA
j_call: TRBJ2-5
cdr3_nt: TGTGCCAGCAGCTTAGCGTACCTGGGGGAAGAGACCCAGTACTTC
cdr3_aa: CASSLAYLGEETQYF

v_call: TRBV6-5
clone_size: NA
d_call: NA
j_call: TRBJ1-5
cdr3_nt: TGTGCCAGCAGCCCTGCCAACCAAGAGACCCAGCATTTT
cdr3_aa: CASSPANQETQHF

v_call: TRBV10-2
clone_size: NA
d_call: TRBD1
j_call: TRBJ1-4
cdr3_nt: TGCGCCAGCGGGGGGACAGGGGGCAGGGAAAAACTGTTTTTT
cdr3_aa: CASGGTGGREKLFF

v_call: TRBV7-2
clone_size: NA
d_call: NA
j_call: TRBJ2-5
cdr3_nt: TGTGCCAGCAGCCAAGCCGGGGCGAGAGCGGGTAACGGAGAGACCCAGTACTTC
cdr3_aa: CASSQAGARAGNGETQYF

v_call: TRBV5-1
clone_size: NA
d_call: TRBD1
j_call: TRBJ1-1
cdr3_nt: TGCGCCAGCAGCTGGGGGGACAGAGCTAGTGAAGCTTTCTTT
cdr3_aa: CASSWGDRASEAFF

v_call: TRBV7-6
clone_size: few
d_call: NA
j_call: TRBJ1-2
cdr3_nt: TGTGCCAGCAGCTTGAGCGGGAGCTATGGCTACACCTTC
cdr3_aa: CASSLSGSYGYTF

v_call: TRBV2
clone_size: many
d_call: TRBD1
j_call: TRBJ1-2
cdr3_nt: TGTGCCAGCAATTACCTACAGGGGGAAATCGGCTACACCTTC
cdr3_aa: CASNYLQGEIGYTF

v_call: TRBV29-1
clone_size: many
d_call: TRBD1
j_call: TRBJ2-5
cdr3_nt: TGCAGCGTCGCACGGACAGGGCGTTTGAGTAACCTTACGCAAGAGACCCAGTACTTC
cdr3_aa: CSVARTGRLSNLTQETQYF

v_call: TRBV19
clone_size: many
d_call: NA
j_call: TRBJ1-4
cdr3_nt: TGTGCCAGTAGTGCCGACAGAACTAATGAAAAACTGTTTTTT
cdr3_aa: CASSADRTNEKLFF

v_call: TRBV7-2
clone_size: NA
d_call: NA
j_call: TRBJ1-5
cdr3_nt: TGTGCCAGCAGCTTGGCCTCTCGAAATCAGCCCCAGCATTTT
cdr3_aa: CASSLASRNQPQHF

v_call: TRBV12-3/TRBV12-4
clone_size: NA
d_call: TRBD2
j_call: TRBJ2-6
cdr3_nt: TGTGCCAGCTCCCCGGGGGGCAACGTCCTGACTTTC
cdr3_aa: CASSPGGNVLTF